A selection of T cell receptor beta chains follows, all from one sample in a study of PD-L1 blockade in urothelial cancer. Profiled with immunoSEQ multiplex PCR; TCRdb holds only in-frame clones, not every one. The data contain 100,000 to 150,000 clones, about 84% of them singletons. The sample here was PBMCs, taken around atezolizumab (anti-PD-L1) treatment. These receptors all stem from a man in his forties or fifties with urothelial cancer. Both conserved end residues are part of each CDR3. D genes are given only for firm matches. Clone size is not always given. Where it is, it says once, few, many or a class for expanded clones.

DNA	CDR3	D	J	size	V
TGTGCCAGCAGACCTCAGGGAGGAAGAACTGAAGCTTTCTTT	CASRPQGGRTEAFF	.	TRBJ1-1	.	TRBV2
TGTGCCAGCAGTTTAGGGGTACTAGCGGGAGGGCCCCATTCCAAAAACATTCAGTACTTC	CASSLGVLAGGPHSKNIQYF	TRBD2	TRBJ2-4	.	TRBV27
TGTGCCAGCAGTTTATTGCAGGGGGCGGGCTACACCTTC	CASSLLQGAGYTF	TRBD1	TRBJ1-2	few	TRBV28
TGTGCCAGCAGCTTGGAGGGCGGACAGGGCGGCACTGAAGCTTTCTTT	CASSLEGGQGGTEAFF	TRBD1	TRBJ1-1	.	TRBV5-5
TGTGCCAGCAGTCCCGGGGGTCAGCAAGAGACCCAGTACTTC	CASSPGGQQETQYF	.	TRBJ2-5	.	TRBV28
TGTGCCAGCAGCCAGGGACCAGGACAGGCCGTGAACACTGAAGCTTTCTTT	CASSQGPGQAVNTEAFF	TRBD1	TRBJ1-1	.	TRBV5-8
TGTGCCAGCAGGGCTCCTGGAAACACCATATATTTT	CASRAPGNTIYF	.	TRBJ1-3	.	TRBV11-1
TGTGCCAGCGTTCGCGGGAGGATCAACGAGCAGTTCTTC	CASVRGRINEQFF	TRBD2	TRBJ2-1	.	TRBV6-1
TGTGCCAGCACCCTAAAACTGAACACTGAAGCTTTCTTT	CASTLKLNTEAFF	.	TRBJ1-1	.	TRBV7-9
TGTGCCAGCAGTGGGGTCGGGGGGCCGTCATATAATTCACCCCTCCACTTT	CASSGVGGPSYNSPLHF	.	TRBJ1-6	.	TRBV6-1
TGTGCCAGCTCACAGGCAGGGGGGAACACTGAAGCTTTCTTT	CASSQAGGNTEAFF	TRBD1	TRBJ1-1	once	TRBV18
TGTGCCAGCAGCTTCAGGGGATTGTCTGAAAAACTGTTTTTT	CASSFRGLSEKLFF	.	TRBJ1-4	once	TRBV5-6
TGTGCCGGGGTTGGGGCCTCCTACGAGCAGTACTTC	CAGVGASYEQYF	.	TRBJ2-7	.	TRBV2
TGCAGCGTTTCAATTCGGGCTGAAGCTTTCTTT	CSVSIRAEAFF	.	TRBJ1-1	few	TRBV29-1
TGTGCCAGCAGGCCAACCCCATACCGGGACACCTTTACCTACGAGCAGTACTTC	CASRPTPYRDTFTYEQYF	.	TRBJ2-7	.	TRBV28
TGTGCCAGCAGCTTACAGGGGACCCCCTACGAGCAGTACTTC	CASSLQGTPYEQYF	.	TRBJ2-7	.	TRBV7-8
TGCAGCGGATGGGGGAGGAGAGATACGCAGTATTTT	CSGWGRRDTQYF	.	TRBJ2-3	.	TRBV29-1
TGCGCCAGCAGTGTACAATCCGGGGCAGATACGCAGTATTTT	CASSVQSGADTQYF	.	TRBJ2-3	.	TRBV10-1
TGTGCCAGCAGTTTGGACAAGATCTATGGCTACACCTTC	CASSLDKIYGYTF	.	TRBJ1-2	.	TRBV28
TGCGCCAGCAGCCCCACCACAGGGGTTAATGAAAAACTGTTTTTT	CASSPTTGVNEKLFF	TRBD1	TRBJ1-4	once	TRBV5-1
TGTGCCAGCAGGATCGGGATTCGGGCGAACACTGAAGCTTTCTTT	CASRIGIRANTEAFF	.	TRBJ1-1	.	TRBV6-5
TGTGCCAGCAGCTTGCGGGACAGTCGTGAAAAACTGTTTTTT	CASSLRDSREKLFF	TRBD1	TRBJ1-4	.	TRBV5-6
TGTGCCAGCAGCTCGGGGAGTGGGATTTCCTACGAGCAGTACTTC	CASSSGSGISYEQYF	.	TRBJ2-7	.	TRBV7-9
TGTGCCAGCACCGGGACTAGCGGGGGGTACGAGCAGTACTTC	CASTGTSGGYEQYF	TRBD2	TRBJ2-7	.	TRBV28
TGTGCCACCGCGGGACAGTATAATTCACCCCTCCACTTT	CATAGQYNSPLHF	TRBD1	TRBJ1-6	once	TRBV28
TGTGCCAGCAGCTCCCAGTCTGCGGGGATATACGAGCAGTACTTC	CASSSQSAGIYEQYF	.	TRBJ2-7	few	TRBV7-6
TGTGCCAGCAGTTTGGGAGGGGATCTGGAGACCCAGTACTTC	CASSLGGDLETQYF	TRBD2	TRBJ2-5	.	TRBV28
TGCGCCAGCAGTGATCGGCAGGGGACCAACTATGGCTACACCTTC	CASSDRQGTNYGYTF	.	TRBJ1-2	.	TRBV10-2
TGCAGCGCATCAGGGGGACTCGGGAACACTGAAGCTTTCTTT	CSASGGLGNTEAFF	TRBD1	TRBJ1-1	.	TRBV29-1
TGTGCCAGCAGCCAAGACCTATCTCCGGGGTACTCCTACGAGCAGTACTTC	CASSQDLSPGYSYEQYF	.	TRBJ2-7	few	TRBV14
TGCAGTGCCACAGGGGATCAGCCCCAGCATTTT	CSATGDQPQHF	TRBD1	TRBJ1-5	.	TRBV20-1
TGTGCCACCCAAGAGGCGGGACATCAGCCCCAGCATTTT	CATQEAGHQPQHF	.	TRBJ1-5	.	TRBV10-3
TGCGCCAGCAGCCCGGGACTAGCGGGAGACGAGCAGTACTTC	CASSPGLAGDEQYF	TRBD2	TRBJ2-7	.	TRBV5-1
TGTGCCAGAGCCTTAACTAGCGGTGAAGAGACCCAGTACTTC	CARALTSGEETQYF	TRBD2	TRBJ2-5	once	TRBV2
TGTGCCAGGGGTAGAGCGGGAGATAAAGATACGCAGTATTTT	CARGRAGDKDTQYF	TRBD2	TRBJ2-3	.	TRBV6-7
TGTGCCAGCAGCACGCGTGATCAGCCCCAGCATTTT	CASSTRDQPQHF	.	TRBJ1-5	.	TRBV7-9
TGCGCCAGCAGCGGTAGCGGGGAAGAGACCCAGTACTTC	CASSGSGEETQYF	TRBD2	TRBJ2-5	.	TRBV5-1
TGTGCCAGCAGTTTACCGACCCCTAGCGGGAGGGCGAAAGAGCAGTACTTC	CASSLPTPSGRAKEQYF	TRBD2	TRBJ2-7	.	TRBV27
TGTGCCAGCAGCCTTCTCGACAGGGGCCACTATGGCTACACCTTC	CASSLLDRGHYGYTF	TRBD1	TRBJ1-2	.	TRBV9
TGCGCCATAAGGGAAATAGCGCAAGATACGCAGTATTTT	CAIREIAQDTQYF	.	TRBJ2-3	.	TRBV5-1
TGTGCCAGCAGCTTGGATGGGCTAGCGGGAGCACCAGATACGCAGTATTTT	CASSLDGLAGAPDTQYF	TRBD2	TRBJ2-3	.	TRBV5-4
TGTGCCACCAGCCGCCTCGGCAGGGGTGCAACTAATGAAAAACTGTTTTTT	CATSRLGRGATNEKLFF	.	TRBJ1-4	.	TRBV15
TGCAGCGTTAAAGTTGGCAGGGGTAGCACAGATACGCAGTATTTT	CSVKVGRGSTDTQYF	.	TRBJ2-3	.	TRBV29-1
TGTGCCAGCAGCCCCGCGGGGGGGTTCACCTACGAGCAGTACTTC	CASSPAGGFTYEQYF	TRBD2	TRBJ2-7	.	TRBV7-6
TGTGCCAGTCGACAAAGCAATCAGCCCCAGCATTTT	CASRQSNQPQHF	.	TRBJ1-5	.	TRBV28
TGTGCCAGCAGCCCCCGAGCTTTGGCACAGAAGAACACCGGGGAGCTGTTTTTT	CASSPRALAQKNTGELFF	.	TRBJ2-2	.	TRBV27
TGTGCCACCAGCTACGGTTTGGAGACCCAGTACTTC	CATSYGLETQYF	.	TRBJ2-5	once	TRBV15
TGTGCCAGCAGGCAGGGACTAGCTGGCTACGAGCAGTACTTC	CASRQGLAGYEQYF	TRBD2	TRBJ2-7	.	TRBV28
TGTGCCAGCAGCAAGGACAAACATCCTGGCACTGAAGCTTTCTTT	CASSKDKHPGTEAFF	.	TRBJ1-1	few	TRBV7-2
TGTGCCAGCAGTGCGCCTTTCTTC	CASSAPFF	.	TRBJ2-1	.	TRBV13
TGTGCCGTCGACACGTTGAACACTGAAGCTTTCTTT	CAVDTLNTEAFF	.	TRBJ1-1	once	TRBV30
TGTGCCAGCAGATATAGGGATCGGGGGGCGCCCACCGGGGAGCTGTTTTTT	CASRYRDRGAPTGELFF	.	TRBJ2-2	.	TRBV21-1
TGTGCCAGCAGCGTAGGCGGGGGGACGTACGAGCAGTACTTC	CASSVGGGTYEQYF	TRBD2	TRBJ2-7	.	TRBV9